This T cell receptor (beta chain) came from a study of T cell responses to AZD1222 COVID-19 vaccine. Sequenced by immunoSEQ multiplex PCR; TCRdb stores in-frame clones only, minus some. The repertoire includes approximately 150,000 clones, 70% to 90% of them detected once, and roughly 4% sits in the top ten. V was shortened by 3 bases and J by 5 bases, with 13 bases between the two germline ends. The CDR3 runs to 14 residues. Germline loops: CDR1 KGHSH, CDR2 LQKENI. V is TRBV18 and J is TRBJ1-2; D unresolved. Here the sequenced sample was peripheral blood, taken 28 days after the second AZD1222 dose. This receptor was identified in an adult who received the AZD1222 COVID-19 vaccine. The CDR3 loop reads CASSPPPGDYGYTF. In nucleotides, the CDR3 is TGTGCCAGCTCACCCCCCCCCGGGGATTATGGCTACACCTTC.